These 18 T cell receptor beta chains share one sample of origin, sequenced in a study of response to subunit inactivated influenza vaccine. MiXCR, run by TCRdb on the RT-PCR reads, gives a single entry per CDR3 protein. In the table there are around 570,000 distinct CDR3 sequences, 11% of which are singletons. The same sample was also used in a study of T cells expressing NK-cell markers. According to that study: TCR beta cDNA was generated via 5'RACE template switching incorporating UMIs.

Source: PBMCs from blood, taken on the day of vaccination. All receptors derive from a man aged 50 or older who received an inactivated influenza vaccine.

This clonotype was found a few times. The CDR3 sequence is CASSMTSGYDNEQFF. CDR3 nucleotide sequence: TGTGCCAGCAGCATGACTAGCGGATATGACAATGAGCAGTTCTTC. The gene calls are TRBV12-3 or TRBV12-4 and TRBJ2-1, with 9 bases lining up with TRBD2. The CDR3 extends over 15 amino acids. J lost 5 bases, V lost 6 bases, and 8 bases had no gene match.

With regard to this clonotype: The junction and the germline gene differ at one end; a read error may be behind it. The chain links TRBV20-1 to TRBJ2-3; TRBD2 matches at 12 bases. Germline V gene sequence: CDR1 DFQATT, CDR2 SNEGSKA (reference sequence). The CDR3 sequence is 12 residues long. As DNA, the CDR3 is TGCAGTGCTGCAGCGACTAGCGGGGGCCCCCATTTT. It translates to CSAAATSGGPHF.

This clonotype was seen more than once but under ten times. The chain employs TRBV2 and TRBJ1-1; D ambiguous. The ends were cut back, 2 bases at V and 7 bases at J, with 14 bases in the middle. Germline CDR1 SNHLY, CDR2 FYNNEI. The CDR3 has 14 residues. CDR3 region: CASSEIVASLEAFF. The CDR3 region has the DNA TGTGCCAGCAGTGAAATTGTGGCGTCCCTTGAAGCTTTCTTT.

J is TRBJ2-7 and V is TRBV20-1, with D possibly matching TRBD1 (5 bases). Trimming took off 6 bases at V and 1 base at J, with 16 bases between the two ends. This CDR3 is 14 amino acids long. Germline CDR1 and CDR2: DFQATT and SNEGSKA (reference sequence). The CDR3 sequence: CSAISAGPSYEQYF. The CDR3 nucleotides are TGCAGTGCCATCTCAGCAGGGCCATCCTACGAGCAGTACTTC.

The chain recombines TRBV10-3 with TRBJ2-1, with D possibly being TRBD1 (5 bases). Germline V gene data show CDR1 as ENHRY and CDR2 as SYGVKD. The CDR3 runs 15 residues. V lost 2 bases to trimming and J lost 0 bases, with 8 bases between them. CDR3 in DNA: TGTGCCATCAGTGAGGGGGCGAGCTCCTACAATGAGCAGTTCTTC. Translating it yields CAISEGASSYNEQFF.

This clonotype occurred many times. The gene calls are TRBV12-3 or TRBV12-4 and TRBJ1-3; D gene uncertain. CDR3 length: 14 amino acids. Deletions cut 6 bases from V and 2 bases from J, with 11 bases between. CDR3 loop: CASSPFAAGNTIYF. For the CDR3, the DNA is TGTGCCAGCAGCCCCTTTGCTGCTGGAAACACCATATATTTT.

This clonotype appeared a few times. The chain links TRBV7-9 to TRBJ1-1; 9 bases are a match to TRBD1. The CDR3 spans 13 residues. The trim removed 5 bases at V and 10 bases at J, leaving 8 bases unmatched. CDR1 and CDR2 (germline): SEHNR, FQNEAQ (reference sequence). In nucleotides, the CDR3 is TGTGCCAGCAGCCCCTGGGACAGGGAAGGAGCTTTCTTT. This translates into CASSPWDREGAFF.

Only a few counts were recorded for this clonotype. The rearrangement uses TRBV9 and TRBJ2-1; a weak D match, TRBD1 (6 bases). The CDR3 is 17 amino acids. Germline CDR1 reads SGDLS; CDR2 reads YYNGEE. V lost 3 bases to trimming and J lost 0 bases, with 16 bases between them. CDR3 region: CASSAWGLGSSYNEQFF. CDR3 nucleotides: TGTGCCAGCAGCGCGTGGGGGCTAGGGAGCTCCTACAATGAGCAGTTCTTC.

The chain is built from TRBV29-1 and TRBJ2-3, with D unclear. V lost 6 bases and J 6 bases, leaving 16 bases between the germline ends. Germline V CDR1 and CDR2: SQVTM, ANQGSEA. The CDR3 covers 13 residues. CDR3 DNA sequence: TGCAGCGTGGGGTGGCAGGCATCGGATACGCAGTATTTT. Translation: CSVGWQASDTQYF.

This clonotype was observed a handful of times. In nucleotides, the CDR3 is TGTGCCGCCGGGTCAGTTGAGCAGTTCTTC. This sequence encodes CAAGSVEQFF. V gene TRBV3-1 combines with J gene TRBJ2-1; D gene ambiguous. Germline values: CDR1 LGHDT, CDR2 YNNKEL (reference sequence). The CDR3 extends over 10 amino acids. V was trimmed by 11 bases and J by 9 bases, leaving 11 bases between them.

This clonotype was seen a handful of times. The CDR3 region has the DNA TGTGCCAGCTCAACGGGACAGGCAGCGAGACACATTCAGTACTTC. As protein: CASSTGQAARHIQYF. The chain recombines TRBV18 with TRBJ2-4; 8 bases fit TRBD1. Germline-derived CDR1 and CDR2 are KGHSH and LQKENI. The CDR3 is made up of 15 amino acids. V was pared by 5 bases and J by 8 bases, with 11 bases of the junction left unmatched.

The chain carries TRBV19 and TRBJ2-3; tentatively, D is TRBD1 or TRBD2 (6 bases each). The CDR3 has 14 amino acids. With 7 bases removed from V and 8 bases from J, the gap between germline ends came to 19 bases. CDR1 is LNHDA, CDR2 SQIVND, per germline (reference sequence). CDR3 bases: TGTGCCAGTACCAAGGGGGGATCCGGAGGTACGCAGTATTTT. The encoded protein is CASTKGGSGGTQYF.

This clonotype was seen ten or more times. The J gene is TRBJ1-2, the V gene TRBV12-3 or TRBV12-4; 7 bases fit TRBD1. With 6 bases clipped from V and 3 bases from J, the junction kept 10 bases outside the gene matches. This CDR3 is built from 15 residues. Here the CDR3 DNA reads TGTGCCAGCAGGCTGAGGACAGGAGGAGACTATGGCTACACCTTC. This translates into CASRLRTGGDYGYTF.

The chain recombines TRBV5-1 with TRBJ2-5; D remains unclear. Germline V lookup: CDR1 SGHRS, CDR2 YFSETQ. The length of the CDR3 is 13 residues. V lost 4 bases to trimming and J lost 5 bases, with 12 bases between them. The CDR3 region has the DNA TGCGCCAGCAGCCTCCATGTGGCGGAGACCCAGTACTTC. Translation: CASSLHVAETQYF.

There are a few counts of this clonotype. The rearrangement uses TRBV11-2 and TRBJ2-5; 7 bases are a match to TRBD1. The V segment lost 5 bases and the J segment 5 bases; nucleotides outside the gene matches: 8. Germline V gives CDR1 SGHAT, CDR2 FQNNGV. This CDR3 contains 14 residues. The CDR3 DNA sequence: TGTGCCAGCAGCCGGGGACAGATCAAGGAGACCCAGTACTTC. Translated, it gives CASSRGQIKETQYF.

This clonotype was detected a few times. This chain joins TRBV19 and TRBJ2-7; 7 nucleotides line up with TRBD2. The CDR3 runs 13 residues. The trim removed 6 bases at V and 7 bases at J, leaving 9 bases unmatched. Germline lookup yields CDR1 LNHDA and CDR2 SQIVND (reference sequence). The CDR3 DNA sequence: TGTGCCAGTAGAGAGAACGGGGGGAAAGAGCAGTACTTC. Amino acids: CASRENGGKEQYF.

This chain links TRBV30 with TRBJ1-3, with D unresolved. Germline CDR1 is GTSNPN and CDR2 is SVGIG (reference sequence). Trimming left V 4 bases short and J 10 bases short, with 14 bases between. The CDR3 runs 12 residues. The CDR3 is CAWNPRTGTIYF. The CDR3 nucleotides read TGTGCCTGGAACCCACGGACGGGTACCATATATTTT.

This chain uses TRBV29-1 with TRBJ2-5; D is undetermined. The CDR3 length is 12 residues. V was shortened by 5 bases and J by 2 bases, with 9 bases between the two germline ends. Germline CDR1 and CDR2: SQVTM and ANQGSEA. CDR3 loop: CSVQRGQETQYF. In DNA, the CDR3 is TGCAGCGTTCAGCGTGGGCAAGAGACCCAGTACTTC.